Below, 26 T cell receptor beta chains from the same sample are listed, as sequenced in a study of identical twins. TCRdb re-called the 5' RACE reads with MiXCR, one entry per CDR3 protein. The sample contains hundreds of thousands of distinct CDR3 sequences, approximately 7.3% of which appear only once. Separately, the same data were catalogued under a study of yellow fever vaccine responses in identical twins.

Input material: CD8+ T cells sorted from blood. The source is a woman between 18 and 29 years old in good health.

CDR3 DNA: TGCGCCAGGGAATCCGGGACAGGGAGGTTTTTTGCCAAAAACATTCAGTACTTC. Amino acids: CARESGTGRFFAKNIQYF. V gene TRBV10-1 combines with J gene TRBJ2-4; 9 positions match TRBD1. There are 18 residues in the CDR3. CDR1 WNHNN and CDR2 SYGVQD come from the germline V gene (reference sequence). The trim removed 9 bases at V and 1 base at J, leaving 16 bases unmatched.

V usage is TRBV12-3 or TRBV12-4 and J usage is TRBJ2-5; no reliable D call. CDR3 length: 13 amino acids. Trimming cost V 3 bases and J 5 bases, with 10 bases left between them. The CDR3 loop is CASSFSVRETQYF. In nucleotides, the CDR3 is TGTGCCAGCAGTTTCTCTGTGAGGGAGACCCAGTACTTC.

This clonotype appeared a few times. The chain couples TRBV20-1 to TRBJ2-2; tentative D call: TRBD2 (5 bases). Between the trimmed V and J ends, which lost 3 bases and 0 bases, there was a span of 11 bases. Germline V lookup: CDR1 DFQATT, CDR2 SNEGSKA (reference sequence). CDR3 size: 15 residues. In DNA form, the CDR3 reads TGCAGTGCTAGGGAGGCAGACTCGAACACCGGGGAGCTGTTTTTT. Protein: CSAREADSNTGELFF.

The sample holds many counts of this clonotype. Relative to the germline gene, one junction end is altered; a read error may explain this. The chain recombines TRBV15 with TRBJ2-1; D not resolved. Germline CDR1 and CDR2: LNHNV and YYDKDF (reference sequence). CDR3 length: 13 amino acids. The CDR3 loop reads CATSRDVRYEQFF. CDR3 DNA sequence: TGTGCCACCAGTAGAGATGTGCGGTATGAGCAGTTCTTC. The entire variable domain, with the rest obtained from reference TRBV15 and TRBJ2-1, is as follows: DAMVIQNPRYQVTQFGKPVTLSCSQTLNHNVMYWYQQKSSQAPKLLFHYYDKDFNNEADTPDNFQSRRPNTSFCFLDIRSPGLGDTAMYLCATSRDVRYEQFFGPGTRLTVL.

This clonotype was observed at least ten times. The junction differs from germline at one of its ends, possibly a read error. This rearrangement joins TRBV7-9 to TRBJ2-1, with D possibly being TRBD2 (6 bases). The germline CDR1 and CDR2 sequences are SEHNR and FQNEAQ (reference sequence). The CDR3 runs 12 residues. The CDR3 sequence is CASSLEGNEQFF. The CDR3 DNA reads TGCGCCAGCAGCTTGGAGGGGAATGAGCAGTTCTTC.

The chain joins TRBV20-1 to TRBJ2-2, with D tentatively TRBD1 (6 bases). Germline CDR1 DFQATT, CDR2 SNEGSKA (reference sequence). Trimming cost V 1 base and J 2 bases, with 8 bases left between them. This CDR3 comprises 14 residues. CDR3 amino acids: CSARVGQNTGELFF. CDR3 DNA sequence: TGCAGTGCTAGAGTGGGACAAAACACCGGGGAGCTGTTTTTT.

This chain uses TRBV5-1 with TRBJ1-1, with D possibly being TRBD1 (6 bases). The V end was cut by 4 bases, the J end by 1 base, with 14 bases between. The CDR3 loop spans 15 amino acids. The germline V gene encodes CDR1 SGHRS and CDR2 YFSETQ. The CDR3 spells CASSRNRVANTEAFF. As DNA, the CDR3 is TGCGCCAGCAGCCGCAACAGGGTCGCGAACACTGAAGCTTTCTTT.

This sequence joins TRBV20-1 and TRBJ1-5; 8 bases agree with TRBD1. J lost 6 bases, V lost 2 bases, and 9 bases had no gene match. This CDR3 comprises 15 residues. The germline CDR1 and CDR2 sequences are DFQATT and SNEGSKA (reference sequence). In DNA form, the CDR3 reads TGCAGTGCTAGATCGACAGGGGAAGGGGTTCAGCCCCAGCATTTT. The encoded protein is CSARSTGEGVQPQHF.

The table lists this clonotype with many counts. This chain connects TRBV6-5 to TRBJ1-5; D remains ambiguous. Germline values: CDR1 MNHEY, CDR2 SVGAGI. V lost 1 base and J 8 bases, leaving 12 bases between the germline ends. The CDR3 covers 14 residues. The CDR3 loop reads CASSYLLGSEPQHF. The CDR3 DNA follows: TGTGCCAGCAGTTACTTGCTAGGCTCTGAGCCCCAGCATTTT.

The chain recombines TRBV20-1 with TRBJ1-5; the D gene is possibly TRBD1 (5 bases). CDR3 length: 13 residues. Germline V gives CDR1 DFQATT, CDR2 SNEGSKA (reference sequence). V was cut by 3 bases and J by 3 bases, with 9 bases left in between. In DNA, the CDR3 is TGCAGTGCTAGCCGGGACTACAATCAGCCCCAGCATTTT. Amino acids: CSASRDYNQPQHF.

The chain combines TRBV6-5 with TRBJ2-1; 8 nucleotides agree with TRBD1. CDR3 size: 14 residues. From germline, CDR1 is MNHEY and CDR2 SVGAGI. Trimming took 4 bases from V and 8 from J; bases not matched to a gene: 7. CDR3 protein: CASSWETGAYEQFF. CDR3 sequence (DNA): TGTGCCAGCAGTTGGGAGACAGGGGCCTATGAGCAGTTCTTC.

This clonotype was picked up many times. V usage is TRBV28 and J usage is TRBJ2-1; 7 positions match TRBD2. Germline CDR1 is MDHEN and CDR2 is SYDVKM. This CDR3 is 16 amino acids long. Unmatched junction bases numbered 13, after V lost 3 bases and J lost 8 bases. The CDR3 DNA reads as TGTGCCAGCAGTTTGAAACCGGGACGGGGGGACTATGAGCAGTTCTTC. This translates into CASSLKPGRGDYEQFF.

A few counts support this clonotype. This chain connects TRBV2 to TRBJ1-2, with D possibly matching TRBD1 (5 bases). V was cut by 4 bases and J by 2 bases, with 8 bases left in between. The germline gives CDR1 SNHLY, CDR2 FYNNEI. The CDR3 sequence is 13 residues long. Here the CDR3 DNA reads TGTGCCAGCAGTGTGTCAGGGAACTATGGCTACACCTTC. This sequence encodes CASSVSGNYGYTF.

The V gene is TRBV6-1, the J gene TRBJ2-5; 11 bases are shared with TRBD2. The germline V gene encodes CDR1 MNHNS and CDR2 SASEGT. Trimming took 6 bases from V and 3 from J; bases not matched to a gene: 9. CDR3 size: 16 residues. The CDR3 here is CASSAPPLAGEETQYF. CDR3 DNA sequence: TGTGCCAGCAGCGCACCCCCACTAGCGGGAGAAGAGACCCAGTACTTC.

This clonotype was recorded many times. The rearrangement links TRBV4-1 to TRBJ2-3; D remains unclear. The CDR3 runs to 15 residues. Germline V lookup: CDR1 MGHRA, CDR2 YSYEKL. V lost 0 bases and J 2 bases, leaving 9 bases between the germline ends. The CDR3 DNA follows: TGCGCCAGCAGCCAAGAGGGCAGATACACAGATACGCAGTATTTT. This codes for CASSQEGRYTDTQYF.

At least ten counts were recorded for this clonotype. The rearrangement uses TRBV7-6 and TRBJ1-1; D uncertain. V lost 2 bases, J lost 1 base, and 11 bases lay in between. CDR1 SGHVS and CDR2 FNYEAQ come from the germline V gene. The length of the CDR3 is 15 residues. The CDR3 protein is CASSLLPTANTEAFF. The DNA of the CDR3 is TGTGCCAGCAGCTTATTACCTACAGCGAACACTGAAGCTTTCTTT.

There are many counts of this clonotype. The chain recombines TRBV12-3 or TRBV12-4 with TRBJ2-7; no definite D call. V lost 5 bases and J lost 4, with 12 bases in between. This CDR3 has 13 amino acids. CDR3 residues: CASSPGRLYEQYF. CDR3 in DNA: TGTGCCAGCAGTCCCGGCAGGCTGTACGAGCAGTACTTC.

The rearrangement uses TRBV27 and TRBJ1-6, with 8 bases identical to TRBD1. The CDR3 is 14 residues long. The V gene end was trimmed by 4 bases and the J gene end by 11 bases; junction bases not matched to a gene: 7. CDR1 and CDR2 from the germline V gene are MNHEY and SMNVEV (reference sequence). The CDR3: CASSSGQGIPPLHF. The CDR3 region has the DNA TGTGCCAGCAGTTCCGGACAGGGAATTCCACCCCTCCACTTT.

This clonotype was seen many times. No conserved phenylalanine or tryptophan ends this CDR3, so it is likely a read error. The rearrangement links TRBV29-1 to TRBJ2-1, with D hard to call. CDR1 and CDR2 from the germline V gene are SQVTM and ANQGSEA. V lost 0 bases and J 9 bases, leaving 9 bases between the germline ends. The CDR3 consists of 12 residues. DNA of the CDR3: TGCAGCGTTGAAGATATTATGGTTGAGCAGTTCCTC. Amino acids: CSVEDIMVEQFL.

This clonotype was found many times. This chain links TRBV29-1 with TRBJ2-1; 9 bases are a match to TRBD2. Germline-derived CDR1 and CDR2 are SQVTM and ANQGSEA. This CDR3 comprises 17 residues. J was trimmed by 0 bases and V by 4 bases; bases with no gene match: 10. CDR3 loop: CSVGSLAGQSSYNEQFF. As DNA, the CDR3 is TGCAGCGTTGGATCCCTAGCGGGGCAAAGCTCCTACAATGAGCAGTTCTTC.

This clonotype was counted at least ten times. This rearrangement joins TRBV6-2 or TRBV6-3 to TRBJ2-5; D ambiguous. CDR3 length equals 14 residues. CDR1 and CDR2 from the germline V gene are MNHEY and SVGEGT. V was cut by 0 bases and J by 5 bases, with 10 bases left in between. CDR3 in DNA: TGTGCCAGCAGTTACTCGAGTCCCCCGGAGACCCAGTACTTC. This codes for CASSYSSPPETQYF.

This clonotype appeared a few times. J is TRBJ2-7 and V is TRBV5-6; 8 nucleotides agree with TRBD1. The CDR3 contains 14 residues. Unmatched junction bases numbered 5, after V lost 4 bases and J lost 2 bases. Germline CDR1 and CDR2: SGHDT and YYEEEE. The CDR3 protein is CASSPGQETYEQYF. The CDR3 DNA reads as TGTGCCAGCAGCCCGGGACAGGAGACCTACGAGCAGTACTTC.

The chain links TRBV2 to TRBJ2-1; 7 bases line up with TRBD1. Per the germline V gene, CDR1 is SNHLY and CDR2 is FYNNEI. The CDR3 has 13 residues. Trimming at V came to 6 bases and at J to 3 bases, leaving 2 bases not matched to a gene. CDR3 sequence: CASRRQGYNEQFF. The CDR3 DNA follows: TGTGCCAGCAGGAGACAGGGCTACAATGAGCAGTTCTTC.

There are many counts of this clonotype. J is TRBJ1-1 and V is TRBV28; D is possibly TRBD1 (5 bases). Germline CDR1 and CDR2: MDHEN and SYDVKM. This CDR3 is built from 16 residues. V was pared by 1 base and J by 0 bases, with 12 bases between. CDR3 amino acids: CASSLYRQPLNTEAFF. The CDR3 DNA sequence: TGTGCCAGCAGTTTATACCGACAGCCTTTGAACACTGAAGCTTTCTTT.

The V and J genes are TRBV28 and TRBJ2-7; 12 bases line up with TRBD2. The CDR3 contains 15 residues. Germline CDR1 and CDR2: MDHEN and SYDVKM. V gave up 7 bases and J gave up 2 bases; unmatched junction bases: 6. This CDR3 reads CASTILAGGTYEQYF. CDR3 nucleotides: TGTGCCAGCACCATTCTAGCGGGAGGGACCTACGAGCAGTACTTC.

CDR3 nucleotide sequence: TGTGCCAGCAGCACGACAGTTCAAGAGACCCAGTACTTC. Protein: CASSTTVQETQYF. The V and J genes are TRBV13 and TRBJ2-5; maybe TRBD1 (5 bases). Germline assignment: CDR1 PRHDT and CDR2 FYEKMQ (reference sequence). V was trimmed by 5 bases and J by 2 bases, leaving 9 bases between them. The CDR3 length is 13 residues.